This T cell receptor beta chain was sequenced during a study of CXCR3-negative and CXCR3-positive naive CD8 T cells. Study outcomes and limitations: Diversity was high in both naive subsets and much lower in memory cells.

The study made its TRB cDNA libraries by 5' RACE, adding UMI labels. From its re-call of the 5' RACE reads, TCRdb lists each CDR3 protein once, without DNA. In total, the table holds 130,000 or so distinct CDR3 sequences. CDR3 size: 14 residues. The V gene's germline CDR1 is MGHRA and CDR2 YSYEKL. Comments on this clonotype: Its antigen is not known.

The chain links TRBV4-1 to TRBJ1-4. The origin of this receptor is a human donor in good health. Some clones in this sample may be carry-over from other donors' samples. Sequenced sample: naive CXCR3- CD8+ T cells from blood. Subset specified: CD45RO-CCR7+CD27+CD95- naive CD8+ T cells lacking CXCR3 (TNR3-). CDR3 amino acids: CASSPLDGLMSVVF.